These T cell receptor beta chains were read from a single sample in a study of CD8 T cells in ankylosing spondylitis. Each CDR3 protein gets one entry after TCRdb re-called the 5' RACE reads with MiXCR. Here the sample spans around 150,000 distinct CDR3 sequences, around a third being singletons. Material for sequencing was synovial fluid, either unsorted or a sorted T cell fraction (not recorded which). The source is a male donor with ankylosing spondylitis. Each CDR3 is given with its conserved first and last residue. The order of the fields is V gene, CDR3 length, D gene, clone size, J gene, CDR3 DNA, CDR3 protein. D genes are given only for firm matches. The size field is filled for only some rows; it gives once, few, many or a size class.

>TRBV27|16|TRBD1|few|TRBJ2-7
TGTGCCAGCAGTTTGGCGCCGGGACAGATACCCTACGAGCAGTACTTC
CASSLAPGQIPYEQYF
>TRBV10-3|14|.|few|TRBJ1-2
TGTGCCATCAGAAGCGTGGACAGCAACTATGGCTACACCTTC
CAIRSVDSNYGYTF
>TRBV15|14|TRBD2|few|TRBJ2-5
TGTGCCACCAGCGCGTTCGGGGGGAAAGAGACCCAGTACTTC
CATSAFGGKETQYF
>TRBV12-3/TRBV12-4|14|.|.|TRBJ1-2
TGTGCCAGCAGACCGACTAAGGCCCTTTATGGCTACACCTTC
CASRPTKALYGYTF
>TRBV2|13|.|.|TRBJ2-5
TGTGCCAGCAGGGTCCTTTGGGCAGAGACCCAGTACTTC
CASRVLWAETQYF
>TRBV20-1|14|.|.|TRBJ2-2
TGCAGTGCTAGGCCCGGCACTAACACCGGGGAGCTGTTTTTT
CSARPGTNTGELFF
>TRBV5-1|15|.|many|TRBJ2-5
TGCGCCAGCAGCGGAGGGTCCCTCCAACAAGAGACCCAGTACTTC
CASSGGSLQQETQYF
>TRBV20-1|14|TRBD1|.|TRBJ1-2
TGCAGTGCCCAAGACCGGGGACAGGGGGGAGGCTACACCTTC
CSAQDRGQGGGYTF
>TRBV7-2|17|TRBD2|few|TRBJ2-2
TGTGCCAGCAGCGTAAGCGGGACCGCCTCGCACACCGGGGAGCTGTTTTTT
CASSVSGTASHTGELFF
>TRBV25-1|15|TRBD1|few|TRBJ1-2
TGTGCCAGCAGTGGGAACGGACAGGGGTTCGGGGGCTACACCTTC
CASSGNGQGFGGYTF
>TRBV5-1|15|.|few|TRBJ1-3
TGCGCCAGCAGCCTATCGGGCCTTATTGGAAACACCATATATTTT
CASSLSGLIGNTIYF
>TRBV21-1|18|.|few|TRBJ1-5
TGTGCCAGCAGCAAAGACGGTATCGGACAGGGGATTCATCAGCCCCAGCATTTT
CASSKDGIGQGIHQPQHF
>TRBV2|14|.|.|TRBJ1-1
TGTGCCAGCCGCCCTGGGGGATTATTCACTGAAGCTTTCTTT
CASRPGGLFTEAFF
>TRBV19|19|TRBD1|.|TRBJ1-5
TGTGCCAGTAGTATAGATCGGAGGAAGGGGGACAGGGTGTCTCAGCCCCAGCATTTT
CASSIDRRKGDRVSQPQHF
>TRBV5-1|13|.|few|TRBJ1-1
TGCGCCAGCAGCAAAGACAGGAGGGTCGAAGCTTTCTTT
CASSKDRRVEAFF
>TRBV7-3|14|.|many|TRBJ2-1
TGTGCCAGCAGCTTAAGCGCGATTTACAATGAGCAGTTCTTC
CASSLSAIYNEQFF
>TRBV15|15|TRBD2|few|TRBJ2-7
TGTGCCACCAGCAGAGCGAGCGGGAGCGGGTACGAGCAGTACTTC
CATSRASGSGYEQYF
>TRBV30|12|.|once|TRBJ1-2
TGTGCCTGGACCCTAGCAGGAGGTGGCTACACCTTC
CAWTLAGGGYTF
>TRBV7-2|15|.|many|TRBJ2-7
TGTGCCAGCAGCGTCCAGGGGTCTACGCTTTACGAGCAGTACTTC
CASSVQGSTLYEQYF
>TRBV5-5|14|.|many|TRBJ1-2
TGTGCCAGCAGCTTGGCACGACAGGTCTATGGCTACACCTTC
CASSLARQVYGYTF
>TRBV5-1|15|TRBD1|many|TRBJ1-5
TGCGCCAGCAGCTTGGAGGGACAGGGGAATCAGCCCCAGCATTTT
CASSLEGQGNQPQHF
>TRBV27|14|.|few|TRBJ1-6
TGTGCCAGCAGTTTGGAATGGGGGCGATCACCCCTCCACTTT
CASSLEWGRSPLHF
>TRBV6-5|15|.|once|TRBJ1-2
TGTGCCAGCAGTTACCCTGAGAGGACGGTCTATGGCTACACCTTC
CASSYPERTVYGYTF
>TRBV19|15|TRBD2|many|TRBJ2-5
TGTGCCAGTACCCCCAGCGGGAGAGAACAAGAGACCCAGTACTTC
CASTPSGREQETQYF
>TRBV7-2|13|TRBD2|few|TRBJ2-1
TGTGCCAGCAGCCCCGGGACTAGCCGGTCGCAGTTCTTC
CASSPGTSRSQFF
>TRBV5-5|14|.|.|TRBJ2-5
TGTGCCAGCAGCCCACAGGGCACCCAAGAGACCCAGTACTTC
CASSPQGTQETQYF
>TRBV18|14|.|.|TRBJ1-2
TGTGCCAGCTCACCACCTGGGGCATCCTATGGCTACACCTTC
CASSPPGASYGYTF
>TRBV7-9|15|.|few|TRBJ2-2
TGTGCCAGCAGACAGGGAGGCGGAGACACCGGGGAGCTGTTTTTT
CASRQGGGDTGELFF
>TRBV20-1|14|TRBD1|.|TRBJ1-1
TGCAGTGCTGACTACGGGACAGCGAACACTGAAGCTTTCTTT
CSADYGTANTEAFF
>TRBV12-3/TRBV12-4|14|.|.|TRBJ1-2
TGTGCCAGCAGTTTATCCCCCAGGGTCTATGGCTACACCTTC
CASSLSPRVYGYTF
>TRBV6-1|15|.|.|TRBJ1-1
TGTGCCAGCAGTGAGTCCCCTGGAGGGAACACTGAAGCTTTCTTT
CASSESPGGNTEAFF
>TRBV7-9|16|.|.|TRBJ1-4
TGTGCCAGCAGCCCCGTAGTCGGGGGGGGAGAAGAAAAACTGTTTTTT
CASSPVVGGGEEKLFF
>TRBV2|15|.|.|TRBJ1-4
TGTGCCAGCAGCCCATATATGGGGCAGGGTGAAAAACTGTTTTTT
CASSPYMGQGEKLFF
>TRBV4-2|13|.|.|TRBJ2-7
TGTGCCAGCAGCCGGTACGCCACCTACGAGCAGTACTTC
CASSRYATYEQYF
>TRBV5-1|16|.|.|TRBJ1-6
TGCGCCAGCAGCTGGGGGACGACCTCCTATAATTCACCCCTCCACTTT
CASSWGTTSYNSPLHF
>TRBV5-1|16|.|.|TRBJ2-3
TGCGCCAGCAGCTTGAGGACTAGCAGGGGGTTGGATACGCAGTATTTT
CASSLRTSRGLDTQYF
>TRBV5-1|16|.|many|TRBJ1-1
TGCGCCAGCCGCCCTCCGGGACTGCAAACCAACACTGAAGCTTTCTTT
CASRPPGLQTNTEAFF
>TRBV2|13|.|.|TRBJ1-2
TGTGCCAGCAGTGAAAACCAGGACTATGGCTACACCTTC
CASSENQDYGYTF
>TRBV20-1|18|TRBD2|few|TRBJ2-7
TGCAGTGCTAGAGTTCCCGGGACTAGCGGGGGGCGGGCCTGGGAGCAGTACTTC
CSARVPGTSGGRAWEQYF
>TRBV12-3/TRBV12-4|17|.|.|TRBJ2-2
TGTGCCAGCAGTTCTCGGGGGTTGATTAGCTCTTACGGGGAGCTGTTTTTT
CASSSRGLISSYGELFF
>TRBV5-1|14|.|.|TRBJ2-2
TGCGCCAGCAGGGGGCTCTCGGGAAGCGGGGAGCTGTTTTTT
CASRGLSGSGELFF
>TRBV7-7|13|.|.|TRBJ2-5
TGTGCTAGCAGCGTAACGAACCGGGAGACCCAGTACTTC
CASSVTNRETQYF
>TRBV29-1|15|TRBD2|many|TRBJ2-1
TGCAGCGTTGAAGGGCTAGCGGACACTTACAATGAGCAGTTCTTC
CSVEGLADTYNEQFF
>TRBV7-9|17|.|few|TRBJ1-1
TGTGCCAGCAGCTTAGAGTCTGTAGTAAGGGGGAACACTGAAGCTTTCTTT
CASSLESVVRGNTEAFF